Following are 32 T cell receptor beta chains from one sample sequenced in a study of shared clonotypes between healthy human individuals. Libraries were prepared by immunoSEQ multiplex PCR; TCRdb keeps only in-frame clonotypes and omits some of them. The data hold a few million clones, with approximately 90% observed a single time. Sequences were obtained from naive CD4+ T cells sorted from blood. The subset here: CD45RA+ positively selected. All receptors come from a man younger than 30 in good health.

V gene TRBV5-6 combines with J gene TRBJ2-5, with TRBD2 identical over 9 bases. The CDR3 is 16 amino acids. The germline V gene encodes CDR1 SGHDT and CDR2 YYEEEE. V was pared by 6 bases and J by 4 bases, with 13 bases of the junction left unmatched. CDR3: CASTTRGRAGRETQYF. The CDR3, as DNA: TGTGCCAGCACAACGCGCGGGAGGGCCGGAAGAGAGACCCAGTACTTC.

The chain links TRBV5-1 to TRBJ2-3, with D uncertain. Germline values: CDR1 SGHRS, CDR2 YFSETQ. V lost 0 bases and J lost 3, with 14 bases in between. There are 16 residues in the CDR3. CDR3 DNA sequence: TGCGCCAGCAGCTTGGCCTGGGGTGAGGTAACAGATACGCAGTATTTT. Translating gives CASSLAWGEVTDTQYF.

The chain has TRBV5-8 and TRBJ2-5, with TRBD2 identical over 8 bases. This CDR3 comprises 15 residues. Germline V gene sequence: CDR1 SGHTS, CDR2 YDEGEE. V lost 4 bases to trimming and J lost 2 bases; unmatched junction nucleotides: 7. The CDR3 coding sequence is TGTGCCAGCAGCCGGGGGGGCGGAGGACAAGAGACCCAGTACTTC. It yields the protein CASSRGGGGQETQYF.

This clone was recorded only once. Within the sample, other DNA sequences also encode this same CDR3. The chain combines TRBV11-2 with TRBJ1-4; the D gene is possibly TRBD1 (5 bases). Trimming removed 5 bases at V and 1 base at J, with 8 bases between. The germline V gene has CDR1 SGHAT and CDR2 FQNNGV. CDR3 length: 14 residues. CDR3 sequence reads: CASSPGGTNEKLFF. The CDR3 DNA follows: TGTGCCAGCAGCCCGGGGGGAACTAATGAAAAACTGTTTTTT.

This clone was counted once. The rearrangement joins TRBV18 to TRBJ1-2; D remains ambiguous. Between the trimmed V and J ends, which lost 0 bases and 8 bases, there was a span of 10 bases. The V gene's germline CDR1 is KGHSH and CDR2 LQKENI. The CDR3 covers 13 residues. CDR3 sequence (DNA): TGTGCCAGCTCACCACCTCCCGGATCAGGCTACACCTTC. Translated: CASSPPPGSGYTF.

This clone has a single count. The CDR3 loop reads CASTGDTQYF. CDR3 DNA sequence: TGTGCCAGCACCGGCGATACGCAGTATTTT. The rearrangement joins TRBV6-5 to TRBJ2-3; D unclear. V lost 7 bases and J 6 bases, leaving 5 bases between the germline ends. Germline CDR1 reads MNHEY; CDR2 reads SVGAGI. This CDR3 comprises 10 residues.

DNA for the CDR3: TGTGCCAGCAGCTTTATGAGCCCCCGGACCCAGTACTTC. This gives the protein CASSFMSPRTQYF. The V call is TRBV13, the J call TRBJ2-5; D gene ambiguous. In germline, CDR1 is PRHDT, CDR2 FYEKMQ (reference sequence). V was trimmed by 3 bases and J by 7 bases, leaving 12 bases between them. This CDR3 has 13 residues.

The J gene is TRBJ2-5, the V gene TRBV30; 13 bases are a match to TRBD2. The CDR3 is made up of 20 amino acids. CDR1 and CDR2 from the germline V gene are GTSNPN and SVGIG (reference sequence). Unmatched junction bases numbered 18, after V lost 0 bases and J lost 5 bases. The CDR3 sequence: CAWSVLRTSGSYGEGETQYF. The CDR3 nucleotides are TGTGCCTGGAGTGTACTCCGGACTAGCGGGAGTTACGGGGAAGGTGAGACCCAGTACTTC.

V and J are TRBV7-9 and TRBJ2-3; no clear D. Trimming left V 4 bases short and J 7 bases short, with 12 bases between. Per the germline V gene, CDR1 is SEHNR and CDR2 is FQNEAQ (reference sequence). The CDR3 is 13 amino acids. The CDR3 coding sequence is TGTGCCAGCAGCTCCACCCTGCCTTATACGCAGTATTTT. Translating gives CASSSTLPYTQYF.

The chain recombines TRBV2 with TRBJ2-7; D gene unclear. CDR3 size: 13 residues. V was pared by 8 bases and J by 2 bases, with 13 bases between. Germline V gene data show CDR1 as SNHLY and CDR2 as FYNNEI. CDR3 region: CASLISRAYEQYF. The CDR3, as DNA: TGTGCCAGCTTGATCAGCCGCGCCTACGAGCAGTACTTC.

V gene TRBV11-2 combines with J gene TRBJ2-1, with D perhaps TRBD2 (5 bases). This CDR3 spans 12 amino acids. Germline CDR1 is SGHAT and CDR2 is FQNNGV. V lost 5 bases to trimming and J lost 8 bases, with 10 bases between them. The CDR3 is CASSPWTDEQFF. CDR3 DNA sequence: TGTGCCAGCAGCCCCTGGACTGATGAGCAGTTCTTC.

This clone has just one count. This sequence joins TRBV9 and TRBJ1-1; the D is unclear. Per germline, CDR1 SGDLS and CDR2 YYNGEE. V was clipped by 0 bases and J by 11 bases, with 20 bases between them. The CDR3 loop spans 15 amino acids. In DNA, the CDR3 is TGTGCCAGCAGCGTAGGAGGCGACTTAGGAAGGATGGCTTTCTTT. It is translated as CASSVGGDLGRMAFF.

This clone occurred a few times. CDR3 loop: CASSTGTGAGGYTF. CDR3 in DNA: TGTGCCAGCAGTACGGGGACAGGGGCGGGCGGCTACACCTTC. V is TRBV2 and J is TRBJ1-2; 10 nucleotides agree with TRBD1. This CDR3 is built from 14 residues. J was trimmed by 8 bases and V by 5 bases; bases with no gene match: 8. Germline V gene lookup returns CDR1 SNHLY and CDR2 FYNNEI.

V gene TRBV5-1 combines with J gene TRBJ2-1, with TRBD2 matching 13 bases. V was clipped by 3 bases and J by 9 bases; unmatched bases: 6. There are 15 residues in the CDR3. Looked up from germline, CDR1 is SGHRS and CDR2 is YFSETQ. The CDR3 reads CASSYGTSGNGEQFF. DNA of the CDR3: TGCGCCAGCAGCTACGGGACTAGCGGGAACGGTGAGCAGTTCTTC.

The chain has TRBV6-5 and TRBJ2-7, with 7 nucleotides matching TRBD1. V shed 1 base, J shed 2 bases, and the junction held 5 bases outside the gene matches. Germline V gene lookup returns CDR1 MNHEY and CDR2 SVGAGI. CDR3 size: 15 residues. The CDR3 DNA sequence: TGTGCCAGCAGTTACTTGACCCAGGGGGCCTACGAGCAGTACTTC. Amino acids: CASSYLTQGAYEQYF.

The CDR3 DNA follows: TGTGCCAGCGGGGGAGGAATGAGGCAGCCCCAGCATTTT. Its translation: CASGGGMRQPQHF. This chain joins TRBV10-3 and TRBJ1-5, with D perhaps TRBD1 (5 bases). Germline CDR1 ENHRY, CDR2 SYGVKD. This CDR3 region has 13 residues. The ends were cut back, 10 bases at V and 7 bases at J, with 17 bases in the middle.

The chain joins TRBV27 to TRBJ2-7; D unclear. The ends were cut back, 6 bases at V and 2 bases at J, with 14 bases in the middle. The germline gives CDR1 MNHEY, CDR2 SMNVEV (reference sequence). The length of the CDR3 is 14 residues. DNA for the CDR3: TGTGCCAGCAGCACAGATAGTCTCCCCTACGAGCAGTACTTC. It translates to CASSTDSLPYEQYF.

V and J are TRBV4-3 and TRBJ1-1, with a weak D call TRBD1 (5 bases). Germline CDR1 reads LGHNA; CDR2 reads YSLEER. The ends were cut back, 3 bases at V and 3 bases at J, with 11 bases in the middle. This CDR3 has 14 residues. In DNA form, the CDR3 reads TGCGCCAGCAGCCAGGCCGCGGGGGACACTGAAGCTTTCTTT. Encoded protein: CASSQAAGDTEAFF.

Here the CDR3 reads CASSYTGPFDEQYF. CDR3 coding DNA: TGTGCCAGCAGCTACACGGGGCCCTTCGACGAGCAGTACTTC. V gene TRBV27 combines with J gene TRBJ2-7; D may correspond to TRBD1 or TRBD2 (5 bases each). The CDR3 extends over 14 amino acids. From germline, CDR1 is MNHEY and CDR2 SMNVEV (reference sequence). Deletions cut 6 bases from V and 5 bases from J, with 17 bases between.

The chain recombines TRBV5-1 with TRBJ2-3; 7 positions agree with TRBD1. This CDR3 is 11 amino acids long. With 7 bases clipped from V and 4 bases from J, the junction kept 0 bases outside the gene matches. Germline CDR1 and CDR2: SGHRS and YFSETQ. The CDR3 region has the DNA TGCGCCAGCCAGGGGGCAGATACGCAGTATTTT. Its translation is CASQGADTQYF.

The chain uses TRBV5-1 and TRBJ2-7; 7 bases are a match to TRBD1. The CDR3 runs 12 residues. V lost 2 bases to trimming and J lost 6 bases; unmatched junction nucleotides: 2. CDR1 is SGHRS and CDR2 is YFSETQ in the germline V gene. The CDR3 reads CASSLDRVEQYF. CDR3 coding DNA: TGCGCCAGCAGCTTAGACAGGGTCGAGCAGTACTTC.

CDR3 nucleotides: TGTGCCAGCAGCCTAAGCGGACTAGCGAGTAATGAGCAGTTCTTC. Its protein product is CASSLSGLASNEQFF. The chain links TRBV7-2 to TRBJ2-1, with 9 bases lining up with TRBD2. The length of the CDR3 is 15 residues. Germline V gene sequence: CDR1 SGHTA, CDR2 FQGNSA. The V segment lost 5 bases and the J segment 7 bases; nucleotides outside the gene matches: 9.

The chain has TRBV7-3 and TRBJ2-2; D perhaps matches TRBD1 (5 bases). The germline V gene has CDR1 SGHTA and CDR2 FQGTGA. This CDR3 spans 15 amino acids. Trimming pared 3 bases from V and 5 bases from J, leaving 13 bases between. The CDR3 here is CASSFLQGATGELFF. The CDR3 DNA reads TGTGCCAGCAGCTTTTTGCAGGGTGCTACCGGGGAGCTGTTTTTT.

The chain carries TRBV11-3 and TRBJ2-3, with 7 bases identical to TRBD1. J was trimmed by 3 bases and V by 3 bases; bases with no gene match: 9. The CDR3 has 16 residues. Per germline, CDR1 SGHNT and CDR2 YENEEA. CDR3 sequence reads: CASSFGTAGGTDTQYF. As DNA, the CDR3 is TGTGCCAGCAGCTTCGGGACAGCTGGGGGTACAGATACGCAGTATTTT.

This chain links TRBV6-5 with TRBJ2-3; a possible D gene is TRBD2 (5 bases). The CDR3 loop spans 11 amino acids. Germline-derived CDR1 and CDR2 are MNHEY and SVGAGI. Trimming removed 9 bases at V and 3 bases at J, with 7 bases between. In DNA, the CDR3 is TGTGCCAGTACTAGGACAGATACGCAGTATTTT. This encodes CASTRTDTQYF.

V is TRBV2 and J is TRBJ1-2; D uncertain. With 1 base removed from V and 4 bases from J, the gap between germline ends came to 13 bases. This CDR3 is built from 15 residues. Germline CDR1 SNHLY, CDR2 FYNNEI. The CDR3 loop reads CASSEVAGGFYGYTF. The CDR3 region has the DNA TGTGCCAGCAGTGAAGTAGCGGGCGGCTTCTATGGCTACACCTTC.

This chain connects TRBV29-1 to TRBJ2-2, with no clear D. V lost 6 bases, J lost 7 bases, and 9 bases lay in between. Germline-derived CDR1 and CDR2 are SQVTM and ANQGSEA. The CDR3 runs to 11 residues. CDR3 DNA: TGCAGCGTGCGTGAGGTCGGGGAGCTGTTTTTT. Its protein product is CSVREVGELFF.

With respect to this clone: Other DNA sequences of this sample code for an identical CDR3. J is TRBJ1-5 and V is TRBV27; no reliable D call. This CDR3 spans 15 amino acids. Trimming stripped 0 bases from V and 0 bases from J, with 6 bases between. The germline V gene has CDR1 MNHEY and CDR2 SMNVEV (reference sequence). The CDR3 is CASSLSGYSNQPQHF. CDR3 bases: TGTGCCAGCAGTTTATCAGGTTATAGCAATCAGCCCCAGCATTTT.

A single count supports this clone. This rearrangement joins TRBV15 to TRBJ1-6; D remains unclear. CDR3 length: 16 amino acids. Per the germline V gene, CDR1 is LNHNV and CDR2 is YYDKDF (reference sequence). With 5 bases removed from V and 13 bases from J, the gap between germline ends came to 24 bases. Written as DNA, the CDR3 is TGTGCCACCAGCCTTAATCATGGCATGACGGCATCCCCCCTCCACTTT. Protein: CATSLNHGMTASPLHF.

The gene calls are TRBV19 and TRBJ2-4; D is undetermined. CDR1 and CDR2 from the germline V gene are LNHDA and SQIVND (reference sequence). Trimming left V 5 bases short and J 0 bases short, with 8 bases between. This CDR3 has 14 amino acids. The CDR3 here is CASSETVAKNIQYF. CDR3 nucleotide sequence: TGTGCCAGTAGTGAGACCGTAGCCAAAAACATTCAGTACTTC.

V usage is TRBV2 and J usage is TRBJ2-3; D is perhaps TRBD1 (6 bases). Trimming shortened V by 4 bases and J by 3 bases, and 14 bases separated the two germline ends. CDR1 is SNHLY, CDR2 FYNNEI, per germline. CDR3 length: 15 residues. CDR3 sequence (DNA): TGTGCCAGCAGTGTCCAACAGGGAAGAACAGATACGCAGTATTTT. This encodes CASSVQQGRTDTQYF. The whole variable domain, remainder taken from reference TRBV2 and TRBJ2-3, is EPEVTQTPSHQVTQMGQEVILRCVPISNHLYFYWYRQILGQKVEFLVSFYNNEISEKSEIFDDQFSVERPDGSNFTLKIRSTKLEDSAMYFCASSVQQGRTDTQYFGPGTRLTVL.

The J gene is TRBJ2-3, the V gene TRBV6-6, with a tentative D call TRBD1 (5 bases). The CDR3 has 16 amino acids. The V end lost 0 bases, the J end lost 4 bases, and 14 bases lay between the germline ends. CDR1 is MNHNY and CDR2 is SVGAGI in the germline V gene (reference sequence). As DNA, the CDR3 is TGTGCCAGCAGTTACTCGGGCAGGGCGCCCGCAGATACGCAGTATTTT. Encoded protein: CASSYSGRAPADTQYF.